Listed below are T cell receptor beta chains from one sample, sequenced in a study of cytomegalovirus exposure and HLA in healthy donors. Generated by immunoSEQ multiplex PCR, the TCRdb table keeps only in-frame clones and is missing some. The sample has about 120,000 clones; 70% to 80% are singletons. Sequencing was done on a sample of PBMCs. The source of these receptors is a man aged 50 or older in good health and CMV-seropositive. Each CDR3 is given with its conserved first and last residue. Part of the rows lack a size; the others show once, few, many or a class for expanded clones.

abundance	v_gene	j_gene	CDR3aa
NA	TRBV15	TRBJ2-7	CATSLGGPWRYEQYF
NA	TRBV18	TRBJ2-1	CASSPTGTSYNEQFF
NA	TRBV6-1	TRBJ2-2	CASRKGTDYTGELFF
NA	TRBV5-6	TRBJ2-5	CASSLTLQETQYF
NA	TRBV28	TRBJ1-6	CASSMDRSDSPLHF
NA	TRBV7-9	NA	CASSFIGQSYEQYF
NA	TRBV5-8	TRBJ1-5	CASSPGQGKASNQPQHF
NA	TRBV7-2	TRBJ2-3	CASSFSAGGYTDTQYF
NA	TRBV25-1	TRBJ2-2	CASRQDYTGELFF
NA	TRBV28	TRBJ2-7	CASISRTSSEQYF
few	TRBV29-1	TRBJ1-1	CSVEDQTEAFF
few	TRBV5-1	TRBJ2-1	CASTRDSYNEQFF
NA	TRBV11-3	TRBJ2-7	CASAPPGNDLRSEQYF
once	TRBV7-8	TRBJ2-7	CASSSVGGSYEQYF
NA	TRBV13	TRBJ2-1	CASSYTDRIQNEQFF
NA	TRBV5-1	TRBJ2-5	CASSAYRGPQETQYF
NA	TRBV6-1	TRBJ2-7	CASSSGQGPYEQYF
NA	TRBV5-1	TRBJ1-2	CASSPGQGNNYGYTF
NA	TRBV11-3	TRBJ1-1	CASSLGQGEMNTEAFF
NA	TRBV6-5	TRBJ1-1	CASSQQGALNTEAFF